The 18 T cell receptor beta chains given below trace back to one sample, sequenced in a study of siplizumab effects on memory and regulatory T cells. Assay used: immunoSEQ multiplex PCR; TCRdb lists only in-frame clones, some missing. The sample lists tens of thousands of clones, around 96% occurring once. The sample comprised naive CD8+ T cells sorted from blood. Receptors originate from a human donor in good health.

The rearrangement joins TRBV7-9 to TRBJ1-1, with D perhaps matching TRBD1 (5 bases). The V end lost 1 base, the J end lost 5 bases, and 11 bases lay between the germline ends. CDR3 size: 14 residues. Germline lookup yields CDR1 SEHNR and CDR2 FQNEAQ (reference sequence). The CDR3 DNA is TGTGCCAGCAGCTTAGGGGGACTTTTGACTGAAGCTTTCTTT. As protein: CASSLGGLLTEAFF.

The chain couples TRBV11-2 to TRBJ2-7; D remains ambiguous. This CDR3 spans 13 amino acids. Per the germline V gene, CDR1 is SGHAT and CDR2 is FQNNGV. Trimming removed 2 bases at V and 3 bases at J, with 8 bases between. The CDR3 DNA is TGTGCCAGCAGCTTACGGGTCCTCTACGAGCAGTACTTC. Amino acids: CASSLRVLYEQYF.

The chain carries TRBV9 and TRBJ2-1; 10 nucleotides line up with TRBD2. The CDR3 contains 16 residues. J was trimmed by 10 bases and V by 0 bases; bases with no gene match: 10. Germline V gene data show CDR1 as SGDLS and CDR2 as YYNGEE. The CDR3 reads CASSVATSGDSGEQFF. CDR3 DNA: TGTGCCAGCAGCGTAGCAACTAGCGGGGACTCGGGGGAGCAGTTCTTC.

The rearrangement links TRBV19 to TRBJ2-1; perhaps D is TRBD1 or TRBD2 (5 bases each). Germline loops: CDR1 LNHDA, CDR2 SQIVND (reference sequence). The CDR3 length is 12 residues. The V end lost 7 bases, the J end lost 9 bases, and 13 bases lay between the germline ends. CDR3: CASIQGAGEQFF. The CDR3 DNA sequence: TGTGCCAGTATCCAAGGGGCGGGTGAGCAGTTCTTC.

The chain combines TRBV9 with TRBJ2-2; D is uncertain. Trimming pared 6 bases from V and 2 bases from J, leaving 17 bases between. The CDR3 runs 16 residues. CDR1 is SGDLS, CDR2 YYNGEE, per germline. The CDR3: CASTSASGKNTGELFF. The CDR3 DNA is TGTGCCAGCACCTCCGCCTCTGGGAAAAACACCGGGGAGCTGTTTTTT. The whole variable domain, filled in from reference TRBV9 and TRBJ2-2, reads DSGVTQTPKHLITATGQRVTLRCSPRSGDLSVYWYQQSLDQGLQFLIQYYNGEERAKGNILERFSAQQFPDLHSELNLSSLELGDSALYFCASTSASGKNTGELFFGEGSRLTVL.

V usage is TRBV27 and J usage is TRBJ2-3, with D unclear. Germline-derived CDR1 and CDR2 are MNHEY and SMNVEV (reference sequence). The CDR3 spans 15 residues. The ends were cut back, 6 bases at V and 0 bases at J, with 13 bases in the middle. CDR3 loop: CASSPAISSTDTQYF. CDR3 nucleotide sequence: TGTGCCAGCAGCCCCGCCATCTCTAGCACAGATACGCAGTATTTT.

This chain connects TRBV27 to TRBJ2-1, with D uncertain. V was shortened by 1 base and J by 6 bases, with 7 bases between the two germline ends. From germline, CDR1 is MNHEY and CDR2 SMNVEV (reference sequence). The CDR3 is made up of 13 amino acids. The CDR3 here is CASSLFPSNEQFF. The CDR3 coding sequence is TGTGCCAGCAGTTTATTCCCCAGCAATGAGCAGTTCTTC.

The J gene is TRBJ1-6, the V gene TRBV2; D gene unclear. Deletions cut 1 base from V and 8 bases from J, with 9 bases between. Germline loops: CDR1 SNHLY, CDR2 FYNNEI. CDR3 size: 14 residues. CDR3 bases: TGTGCCAGCAGTGAAGACGTGGGGTATTCACCCCTCCACTTT. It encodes CASSEDVGYSPLHF.

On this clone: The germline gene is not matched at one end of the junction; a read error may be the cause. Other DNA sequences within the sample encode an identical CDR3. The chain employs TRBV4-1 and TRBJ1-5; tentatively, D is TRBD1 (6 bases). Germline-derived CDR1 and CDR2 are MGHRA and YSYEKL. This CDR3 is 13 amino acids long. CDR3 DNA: TGCGCCAGCAGCCAAGATGACAGGCAGCCCCAGCACTTT. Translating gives CASSQDDRQPQHF.

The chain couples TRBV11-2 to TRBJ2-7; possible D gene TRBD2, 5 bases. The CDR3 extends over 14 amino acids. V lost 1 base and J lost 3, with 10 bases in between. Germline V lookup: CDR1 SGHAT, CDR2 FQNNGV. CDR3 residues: CASSLGESVYEQYF. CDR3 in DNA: TGTGCCAGCAGCTTAGGGGAGAGCGTCTACGAGCAGTACTTC.

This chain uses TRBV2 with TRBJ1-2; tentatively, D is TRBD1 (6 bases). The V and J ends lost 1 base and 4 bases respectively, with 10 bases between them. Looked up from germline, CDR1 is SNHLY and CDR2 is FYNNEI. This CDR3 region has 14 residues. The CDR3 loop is CASSEGGLGYGYTF. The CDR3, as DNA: TGTGCCAGCAGTGAAGGGGGGCTGGGCTATGGCTACACCTTC.

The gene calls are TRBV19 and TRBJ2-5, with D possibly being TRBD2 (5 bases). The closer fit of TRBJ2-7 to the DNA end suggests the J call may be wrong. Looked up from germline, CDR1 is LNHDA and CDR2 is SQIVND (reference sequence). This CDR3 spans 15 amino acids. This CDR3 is CASSGFDGVVNEQYF. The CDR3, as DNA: TGTGCCAGTAGTGGATTTGACGGGGTCGTGAACGAGCAGTACTTC.

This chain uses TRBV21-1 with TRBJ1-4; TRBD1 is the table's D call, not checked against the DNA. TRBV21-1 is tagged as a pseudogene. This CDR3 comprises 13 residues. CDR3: CASKRQGGEKLFF. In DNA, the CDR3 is TGTGCCAGCAAAAGACAGGGTGGAGAAAAACTGTTTTTT.

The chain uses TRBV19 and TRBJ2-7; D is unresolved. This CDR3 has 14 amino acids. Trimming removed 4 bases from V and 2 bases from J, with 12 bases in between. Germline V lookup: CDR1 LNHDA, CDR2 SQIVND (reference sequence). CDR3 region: CASSNQFQAYEQYF. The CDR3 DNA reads TGTGCCAGTAGTAACCAGTTTCAGGCCTACGAGCAGTACTTC.

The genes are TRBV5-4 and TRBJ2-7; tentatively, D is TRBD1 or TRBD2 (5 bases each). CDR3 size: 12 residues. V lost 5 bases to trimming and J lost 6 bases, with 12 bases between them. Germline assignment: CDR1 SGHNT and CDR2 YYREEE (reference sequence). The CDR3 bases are TGTGCCAGCAGTTCGGGACCTCTCGAGCAGTACTTC. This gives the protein CASSSGPLEQYF.

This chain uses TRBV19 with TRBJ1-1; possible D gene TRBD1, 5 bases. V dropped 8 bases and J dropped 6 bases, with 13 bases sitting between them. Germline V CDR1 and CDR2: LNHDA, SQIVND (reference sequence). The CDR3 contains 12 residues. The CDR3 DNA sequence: TGTGCCAGTCGCGCCGACAGTTCTGAAGCTTTCTTT. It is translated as CASRADSSEAFF.

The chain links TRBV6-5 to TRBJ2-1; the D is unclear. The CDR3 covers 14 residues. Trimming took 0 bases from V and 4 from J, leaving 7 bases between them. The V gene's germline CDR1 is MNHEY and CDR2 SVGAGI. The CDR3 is CASSYSPPYNEQFF. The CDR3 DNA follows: TGTGCCAGCAGTTACTCGCCCCCTTACAATGAGCAGTTCTTC.

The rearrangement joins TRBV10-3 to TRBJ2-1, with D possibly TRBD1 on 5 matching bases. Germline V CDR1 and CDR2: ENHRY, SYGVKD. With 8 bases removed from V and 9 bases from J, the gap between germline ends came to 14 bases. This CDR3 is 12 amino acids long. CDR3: CAIGATGGEQFF. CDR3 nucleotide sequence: TGTGCCATCGGGGCTACGGGTGGTGAGCAGTTCTTC.